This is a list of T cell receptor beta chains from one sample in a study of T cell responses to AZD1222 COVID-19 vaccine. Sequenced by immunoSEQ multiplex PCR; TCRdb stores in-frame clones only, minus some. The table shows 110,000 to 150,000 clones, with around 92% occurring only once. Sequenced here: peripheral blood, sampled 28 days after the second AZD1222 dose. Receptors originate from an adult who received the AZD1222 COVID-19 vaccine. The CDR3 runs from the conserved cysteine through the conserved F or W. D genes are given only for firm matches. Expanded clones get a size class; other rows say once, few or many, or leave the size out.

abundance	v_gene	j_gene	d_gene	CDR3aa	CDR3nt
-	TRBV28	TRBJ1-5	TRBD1	CASSSTGGETNQPQHF	TGTGCCAGCAGTTCGACAGGGGGCGAGACCAATCAGCCCCAGCATTTT
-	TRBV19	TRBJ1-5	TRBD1	CASSIRQGGNQPQHF	TGTGCCAGTAGTATCCGACAGGGGGGCAATCAGCCCCAGCATTTT
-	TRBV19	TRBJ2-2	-	CASRLGTVNTGELFF	TGTGCCAGTCGACTTGGGACGGTGAACACCGGGGAGCTGTTTTTT
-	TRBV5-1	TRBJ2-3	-	CASSLLPSTDTQYF	TGCGCCAGCAGCCTATTACCTAGCACAGATACGCAGTATTTT
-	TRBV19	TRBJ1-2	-	CASRNQGGNGYTF	TGTGCCAGTAGAAATCAGGGTGGCAATGGCTACACCTTC
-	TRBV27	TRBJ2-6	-	CASSLTGANVLTF	TGTGCCAGCAGTTTAACGGGGGCCAACGTCCTGACTTTC
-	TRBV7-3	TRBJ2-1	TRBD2	CASSSLAVTYNEQFF	TGTGCCAGCAGCAGCCTAGCGGTTACATACAATGAGCAGTTCTTC
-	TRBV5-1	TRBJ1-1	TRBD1	CASSLAPPGQGNTEAFF	TGCGCCAGCAGCTTGGCCCCTCCGGGACAGGGGAACACTGAAGCTTTCTTT
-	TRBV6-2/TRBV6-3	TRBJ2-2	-	CASSYTSRELFF	TGTGCCAGCAGTTATACGAGCCGGGAGCTGTTTTTT
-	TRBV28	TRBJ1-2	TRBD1	CASIIGTGGNYGYTF	TGTGCCAGCATCATCGGGACAGGGGGCAACTATGGCTACACCTTC
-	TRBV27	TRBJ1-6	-	CASSPQRVWEYSPLHF	TGTGCCAGCAGCCCTCAGAGGGTTTGGGAGTATTCACCCCTCCACTTT
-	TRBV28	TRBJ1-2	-	CASSLAGNYGYTF	TGTGCCAGCAGTTTGGCAGGGAACTATGGCTACACCTTC
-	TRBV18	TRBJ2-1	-	CASSPKREQFF	TGTGCCAGCTCACCAAAGAGAGAGCAGTTCTTC
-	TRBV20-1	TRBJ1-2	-	CSAGEHSNYGYTF	TGCAGTGCTGGTGAACACTCTAACTATGGCTACACCTTC
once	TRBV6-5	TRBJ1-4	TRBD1	CASSYSNRGIEKLFF	TGTGCCAGCAGTTACTCTAACAGGGGTATTGAAAAACTGTTTTTT
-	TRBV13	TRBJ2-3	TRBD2	CASSSGLAGGTQYF	TGTGCCAGCAGCTCGGGACTAGCGGGTGGTACGCAGTATTTT
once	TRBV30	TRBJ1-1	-	CAWRRGPPNTEAFF	TGTGCCTGGAGGAGAGGCCCCCCCAACACTGAAGCTTTCTTT
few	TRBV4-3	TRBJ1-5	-	CASSLGRVNQPQHF	TGCGCCAGCAGCCTTGGACGGGTCAATCAGCCCCAGCATTTT
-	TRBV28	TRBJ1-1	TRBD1	CASSLSGTDMNTEAFF	TGTGCCAGCAGTTTATCCGGGACAGACATGAACACTGAAGCTTTCTTT
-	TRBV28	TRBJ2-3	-	CASSPPGSTDTQYF	TGTGCCAGCAGTCCTCCCGGGAGCACAGATACGCAGTATTTT
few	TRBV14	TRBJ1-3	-	CASSQDRGNTIYF	TGTGCCAGCAGCCAAGATCGAGGAAACACCATATATTTT
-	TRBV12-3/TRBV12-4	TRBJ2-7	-	CASSPGLHEQYF	TGTGCCAGCAGTCCCGGACTTCACGAGCAGTACTTC
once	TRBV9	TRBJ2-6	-	CASSRDGWAGANVLTF	TGTGCCAGCAGCCGGGACGGGTGGGCCGGGGCCAACGTCCTGACTTTC
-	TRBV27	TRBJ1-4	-	CASSYRPFGNEKLFF	TGTGCCAGCAGTTATCGACCCTTTGGAAATGAAAAACTGTTTTTT
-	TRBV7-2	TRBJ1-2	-	CASSRDGYGYTF	TGTGCCAGCAGCCGGGACGGCTATGGCTACACCTTC
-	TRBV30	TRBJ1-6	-	CAWSDPGRSPLHF	TGTGCCTGGAGTGACCCGGGCCGGTCACCCCTCCACTTT
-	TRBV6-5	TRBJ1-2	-	CASSYTKTVNYGYTF	TGTGCCAGCAGTTACACCAAGACAGTTAACTATGGCTACACCTTC
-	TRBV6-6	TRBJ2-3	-	CASSYSWDTWGDTQYF	TGTGCCAGCAGTTACTCGTGGGACACCTGGGGAGATACGCAGTATTTT
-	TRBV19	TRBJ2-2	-	CASTARTDLSGELFF	TGTGCCAGTACCGCTAGGACAGATCTGTCCGGGGAGCTGTTTTTT
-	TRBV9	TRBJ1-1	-	CASSPEGRAEAFF	TGTGCCAGCAGCCCAGAAGGGCGGGCTGAAGCTTTCTTT
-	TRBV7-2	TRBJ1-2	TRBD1	CASSLGQENYGYTF	TGTGCCAGCAGCCTGGGACAGGAGAACTATGGCTACACCTTC
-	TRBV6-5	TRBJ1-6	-	CASSYSREVRSPLHF	TGTGCCAGCAGTTACTCCCGAGAGGTCCGTTCACCCCTCCACTTT
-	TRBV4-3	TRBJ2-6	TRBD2	CASSQELAGRFSGANVLTF	TGCGCCAGCAGCCAAGAGCTAGCGGGAAGATTCTCTGGGGCCAACGTCCTGACTTTC
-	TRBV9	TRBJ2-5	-	CASSVGGNRAETQYF	TGTGCCAGCAGCGTAGGCGGGAACAGGGCAGAGACCCAGTACTTC
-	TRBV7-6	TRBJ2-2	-	CASSGDRSYTGELFF	TGTGCCAGCAGCGGAGACAGGAGTTACACCGGGGAGCTGTTTTTT
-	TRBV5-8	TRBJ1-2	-	CASSRQPYGYTF	TGTGCCAGCAGCCGACAGCCGTATGGCTACACCTTC
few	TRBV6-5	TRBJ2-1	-	CASSYSTLNEQFF	TGTGCCAGCAGTTACTCTACGCTTAATGAGCAGTTCTTC
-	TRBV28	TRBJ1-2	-	CASSLPKVGVSYYGYTF	TGTGCCAGCAGTTTACCTAAGGTGGGGGTCAGCTACTATGGCTACACCTTC
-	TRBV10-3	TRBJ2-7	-	CAARDYYEQYF	TGTGCCGCTCGGGATTATTACGAGCAGTACTTC
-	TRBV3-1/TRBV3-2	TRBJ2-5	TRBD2	CASRPGVAGEETQYF	TGTGCCAGCAGACCCGGGGTAGCGGGCGAAGAGACCCAGTACTTC
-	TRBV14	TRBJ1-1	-	CASSQGPPYYTEAFF	TGTGCCAGCAGCCAAGGGCCTCCCTATTACACTGAAGCTTTCTTT